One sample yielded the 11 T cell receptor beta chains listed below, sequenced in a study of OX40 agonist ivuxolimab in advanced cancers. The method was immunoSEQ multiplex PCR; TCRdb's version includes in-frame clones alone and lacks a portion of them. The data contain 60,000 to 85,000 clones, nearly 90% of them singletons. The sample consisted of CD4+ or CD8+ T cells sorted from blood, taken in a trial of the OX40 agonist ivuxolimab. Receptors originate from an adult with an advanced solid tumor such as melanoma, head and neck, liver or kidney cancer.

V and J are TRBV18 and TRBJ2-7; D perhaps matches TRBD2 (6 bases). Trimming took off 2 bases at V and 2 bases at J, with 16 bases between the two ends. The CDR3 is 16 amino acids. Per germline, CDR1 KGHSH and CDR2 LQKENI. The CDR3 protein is CASSPIVGGLAYEQYF. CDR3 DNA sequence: TGTGCCAGCTCACCAATCGTCGGAGGGTTGGCCTACGAGCAGTACTTC.

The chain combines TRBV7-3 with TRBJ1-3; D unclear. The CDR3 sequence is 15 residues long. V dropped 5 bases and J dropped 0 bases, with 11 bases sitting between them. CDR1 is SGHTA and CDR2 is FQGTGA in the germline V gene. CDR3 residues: CASSMGQSSGNTIYF. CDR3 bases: TGTGCCAGCAGCATGGGCCAGAGCTCTGGAAACACCATATATTTT. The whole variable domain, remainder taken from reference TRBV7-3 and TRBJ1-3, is GAGVSQTPSNKVTEKGKYVELRCDPISGHTALYWYRQSLGQGPEFLIYFQGTGAADDSGLPNDRFFAVRPEGSVSTLKIQRTERGDSAVYLCASSMGQSSGNTIYFGEGSWLTVV.

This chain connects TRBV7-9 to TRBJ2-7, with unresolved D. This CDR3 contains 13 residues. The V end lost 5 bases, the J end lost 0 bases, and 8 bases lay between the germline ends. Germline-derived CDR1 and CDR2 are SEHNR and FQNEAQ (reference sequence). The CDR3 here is CASSLVPSYEQYF. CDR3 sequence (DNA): TGTGCCAGCAGCCTGGTACCCTCCTACGAGCAGTACTTC.

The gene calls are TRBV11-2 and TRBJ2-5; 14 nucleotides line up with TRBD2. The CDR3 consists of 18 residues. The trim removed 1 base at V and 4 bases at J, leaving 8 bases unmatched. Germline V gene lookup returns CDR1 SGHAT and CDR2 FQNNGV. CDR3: CASSLGTSGRQRGETQYF. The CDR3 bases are TGTGCCAGCAGCTTAGGGACTAGCGGGAGGCAACGGGGAGAGACCCAGTACTTC.

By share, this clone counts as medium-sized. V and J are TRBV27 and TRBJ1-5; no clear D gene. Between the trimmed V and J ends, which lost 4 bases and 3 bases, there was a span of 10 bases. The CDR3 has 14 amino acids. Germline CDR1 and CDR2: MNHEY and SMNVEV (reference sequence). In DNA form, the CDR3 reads TGTGCCAGCAGTTCTCTTCCCCTCAATCAGCCCCAGCATTTT. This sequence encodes CASSSLPLNQPQHF.

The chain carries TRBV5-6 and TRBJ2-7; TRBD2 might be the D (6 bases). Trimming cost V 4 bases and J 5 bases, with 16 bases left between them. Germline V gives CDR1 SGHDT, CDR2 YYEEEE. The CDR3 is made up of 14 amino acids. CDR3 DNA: TGTGCCAGCAGCCCGGGACTCCGCACCGACGAGCAGTACTTC. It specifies CASSPGLRTDEQYF.

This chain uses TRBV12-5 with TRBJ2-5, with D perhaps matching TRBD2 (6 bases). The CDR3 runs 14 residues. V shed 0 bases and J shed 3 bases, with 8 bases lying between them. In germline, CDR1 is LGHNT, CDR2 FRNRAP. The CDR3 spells CASGLVPGEETQYF. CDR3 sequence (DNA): TGTGCTAGTGGTTTGGTCCCGGGGGAAGAGACCCAGTACTTC. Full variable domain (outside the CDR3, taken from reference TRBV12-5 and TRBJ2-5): DARVTQTPRHKVTEMGQEVTMRCQPILGHNTVFWYRQTMMQGLELLAYFRNRAPLDDSGMPKDRFSAEMPDATLATLKIQPSEPRDSAVYFCASGLVPGEETQYFGPGTRLLVL.

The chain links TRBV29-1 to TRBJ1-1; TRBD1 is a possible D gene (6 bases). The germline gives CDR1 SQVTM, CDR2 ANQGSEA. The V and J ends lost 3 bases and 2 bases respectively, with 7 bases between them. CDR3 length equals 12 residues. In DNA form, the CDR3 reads TGCAGCGTTGACAGGGGAAACACTGAAGCTTTCTTT. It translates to CSVDRGNTEAFF.

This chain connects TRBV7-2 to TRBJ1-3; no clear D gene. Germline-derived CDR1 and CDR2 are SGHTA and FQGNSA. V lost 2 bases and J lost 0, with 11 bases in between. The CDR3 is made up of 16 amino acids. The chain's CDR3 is CASSLIVPSSGNTIYF. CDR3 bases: TGTGCCAGCAGCTTAATTGTCCCGAGCTCTGGAAACACCATATATTTT. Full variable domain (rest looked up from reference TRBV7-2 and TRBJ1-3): GAGVSQSPSNKVTEKGKDVELRCDPISGHTALYWYRQSLGQGLEFLIYFQGNSAPDKSGLPSDRFSAERTGGSVSTLTIQRTQQEDSAVYLCASSLIVPSSGNTIYFGEGSWLTVV.

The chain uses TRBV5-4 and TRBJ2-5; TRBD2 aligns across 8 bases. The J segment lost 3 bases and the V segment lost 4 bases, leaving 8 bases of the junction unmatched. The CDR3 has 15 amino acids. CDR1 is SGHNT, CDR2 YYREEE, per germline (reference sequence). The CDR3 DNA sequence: TGTGCCAGCAGCCGCAAGGTAGCGGGGAAAGAGACCCAGTACTTC. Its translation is CASSRKVAGKETQYF.

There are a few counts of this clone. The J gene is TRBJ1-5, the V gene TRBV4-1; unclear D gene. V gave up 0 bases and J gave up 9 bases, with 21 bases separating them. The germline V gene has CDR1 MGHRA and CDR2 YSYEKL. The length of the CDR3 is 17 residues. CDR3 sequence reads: CASSQDIAKYQRWPQHF. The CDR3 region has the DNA TGCGCCAGCAGCCAAGACATAGCGAAGTACCAAAGGTGGCCCCAGCATTTT.